The 28 T cell receptor beta chains presented below share a single source sample, sequenced in a study of CD8 T cell repertoires and HIV-1 epitope variants. Measured with immunoSEQ multiplex PCR; TCRdb has only the in-frame clones, and not every one. This repertoire shows 3,000 to 4,000 clones, about 67% found once; its top ten account for about 40%. No antigens are known for them. Sequencing was performed on cultured CD8+ T cells derived from PBMCs. The receptors here all came from a male donor with HIV.

The gene calls are TRBV4-2 and TRBJ2-7; TRBD1 matches 9 bases. Trimming at V came to 3 bases and at J to 4 bases, leaving 1 base not matched to a gene. Germline V gives CDR1 LGHNA, CDR2 YNFKEQ. There are 13 residues in the CDR3. For the CDR3, the DNA is TGTGCCAGCAGCCAGGACAGGGGATACGAGCAGTACTTC. Its protein is CASSQDRGYEQYF.

About this clone: The junction departs from germline at one end; a sequencing error may be responsible. The genes are TRBV7-9 and TRBJ1-1; D call uncertain. This CDR3 has 12 amino acids. Germline-derived CDR1 and CDR2 are SEHNR and FQNEAQ (reference sequence). CDR3 loop: CASSLVNTEAFF. The CDR3 DNA follows: TGTGCCAGCAGCTTAGTCAACACAGAAGCTTTCTTT.

The chain joins TRBV4-3 to TRBJ2-7; 8 nucleotides agree with TRBD2. The CDR3 totals 13 residues. V was pared by 1 base and J by 5 bases, with 1 base of the junction left unmatched. Germline-derived CDR1 and CDR2 are LGHNA and YSLEER. CDR3 DNA: TGCGCCAGCAGCCAAGGGACTAGCAACGAGCAGTACTTC. Encoded protein: CASSQGTSNEQYF.

The chain links TRBV6-6 to TRBJ2-5, with a tentative D call TRBD2 (7 bases). Matching the DNA end better, TRBJ2-7 makes the J call doubtful. Per germline, CDR1 MNHNY and CDR2 SVGAGI (reference sequence). CDR3 length: 16 amino acids. The CDR3 coding sequence is TGTGCCAGCAGTTATTCACGGGGGGCTCTAGGGTACGAGCAGTACTTC. It is translated as CASSYSRGALGYEQYF.

The chain combines TRBV2 with TRBJ2-1, with 10 bases that match TRBD1. CDR1 is SNHLY and CDR2 is FYNNEI in the germline V gene. The CDR3 runs to 15 residues. The junction had 7 bases not matched to a gene; V was cut back by 5 bases and J by 6 bases. CDR3 nucleotide sequence: TGTGCCAGCAGTCCAAGGACAGGGGGGAGCAATGAGCAGTTCTTC. Protein product: CASSPRTGGSNEQFF.

The chain carries TRBV13 and TRBJ2-7; TRBD1 matches 7 bases. Germline CDR1 is PRHDT and CDR2 is FYEKMQ (reference sequence). CDR3 length: 16 residues. Germline trimming cut 0 bases from V and 0 bases from J; bases unmatched to any gene: 5. As DNA, the CDR3 is TGTGCCAGCAGCTTAGGCCAGGGGGTTAGCTCCTACGAGCAGTACTTC. Its protein product is CASSLGQGVSSYEQYF.

The chain links TRBV5-1 to TRBJ2-1, with a possible D match to TRBD1 (6 bases). The germline gives CDR1 SGHRS, CDR2 YFSETQ. V was pared by 0 bases and J by 3 bases, with 10 bases between. This CDR3 spans 15 amino acids. The CDR3 sequence is CASSLEGVGYNEQFF. CDR3 nucleotide sequence: TGCGCCAGCAGCTTGGAGGGGGTGGGCTACAATGAGCAGTTCTTC.

DNA of the CDR3: TGTGCCAGCAGCCCCGACGTGGGCGCTGAAGCTTTCTTT. Its protein product is CASSPDVGAEAFF. The chain couples TRBV9 to TRBJ1-1; no reliable D call. The CDR3 consists of 13 residues. V lost 4 bases, J lost 6 bases, and 13 bases lay in between. The germline gives CDR1 SGDLS, CDR2 YYNGEE.

The rearrangement links TRBV5-1 to TRBJ2-7; maybe TRBD2 (5 bases). Trimming took off 0 bases at V and 2 bases at J, with 12 bases between the two ends. The CDR3 runs to 15 residues. Germline assignment: CDR1 SGHRS and CDR2 YFSETQ. This chain's CDR3 is CASSLAGRATYEQYF. For the CDR3, the DNA is TGCGCCAGCAGCTTGGCCGGGCGGGCTACCTACGAGCAGTACTTC. The full variable domain, its missing parts supplied by reference TRBV5-1 and TRBJ2-7, is KAGVTQTPRYLIKTRGQQVTLSCSPISGHRSVSWYQQTPGQGLQFLFEYFSETQRNKGNFPGRFSGRQFSNSRSEMNVSTLELGDSALYLCASSLAGRATYEQYFGPGTRLTVT.

This chain uses TRBV7-8 with TRBJ2-7; no definite D call. V lost 5 bases and J 11 bases, leaving 19 bases between the germline ends. The germline gives CDR1 SGHVS, CDR2 FQNEAQ. The CDR3 consists of 13 residues. CDR3: CASSPAPSTIEYF. The CDR3 DNA reads as TGTGCCAGCAGCCCTGCTCCGAGCACAATTGAGTACTTC.

This rearrangement joins TRBV2 to TRBJ2-7, with 7 nucleotides matching TRBD1. CDR1 is SNHLY and CDR2 is FYNNEI in the germline V gene. The CDR3 is 12 residues long. The V segment lost 8 bases and the J segment 2 bases; nucleotides outside the gene matches: 3. This CDR3 is CASDREPYEQYF. The CDR3 region has the DNA TGTGCCAGCGACAGGGAACCCTACGAGCAGTACTTC.

This clone was detected a few times. The V call is TRBV7-9, the J call TRBJ2-1; TRBD2 aligns across 8 bases. The CDR3 is made up of 17 amino acids. The J segment lost 0 bases and the V segment lost 5 bases, leaving 9 bases of the junction unmatched. Germline V gene lookup returns CDR1 SEHNR and CDR2 FQNEAQ (reference sequence). The CDR3 reads CASSGDAGGYSYNEQFF. CDR3 nucleotides: TGTGCCAGCAGCGGAGATGCGGGAGGTTACTCCTACAATGAGCAGTTCTTC.

The V gene is TRBV28, the J gene TRBJ2-4; TRBD1 is a possible D gene (5 bases). The CDR3 contains 16 residues. V gave up 5 bases and J gave up 0 bases, with 14 bases separating them. The V gene's germline CDR1 is MDHEN and CDR2 SYDVKM. The CDR3 spells CASSPGHRIAKNIQYF. The CDR3 coding sequence is TGTGCCAGCAGTCCTGGACATAGGATAGCCAAAAACATTCAGTACTTC.

The J gene is TRBJ2-7, the V gene TRBV5-4; maybe TRBD2 (6 bases). CDR1 and CDR2 from the germline V gene are SGHNT and YYREEE (reference sequence). V lost 2 bases to trimming and J lost 2 bases, with 14 bases between them. The CDR3 has 15 amino acids. DNA of the CDR3: TGTGCCAGCAGCTTTATGGGGGGACCGACCTACGAGCAGTACTTC. This gives the protein CASSFMGGPTYEQYF.

The count of this clone is one. The chain links TRBV28 to TRBJ1-6; TRBD1 is a possible D gene (6 bases). The CDR3 is 16 residues long. The germline gives CDR1 MDHEN, CDR2 SYDVKM. Between the trimmed V and J ends, which lost 1 base and 8 bases, there was a span of 15 bases. CDR3 DNA: TGTGCCAGCAGTTTATACAGGGTGGGTGGTGATTCACCCCTCCACTTT. Translated, it gives CASSLYRVGGDSPLHF.

The J gene is TRBJ2-1, the V gene TRBV7-9; D possibly corresponds to TRBD1 (5 bases). The CDR3 consists of 15 residues. Trimming removed 2 bases at V and 1 base at J, with 9 bases between. Germline assignment: CDR1 SEHNR and CDR2 FQNEAQ (reference sequence). The CDR3 DNA reads TGTGCCAGCAGCTTACTGGCAGGGTCCTACAATGAGCAGTTCTTC. This encodes CASSLLAGSYNEQFF.

The gene calls are TRBV15 and TRBJ1-2; D gene unclear. The CDR3 runs 13 residues. Germline V CDR1 and CDR2: LNHNV, YYDKDF (reference sequence). Trimming pared 5 bases from V and 8 bases from J, leaving 15 bases between. Here the CDR3 reads CATSPRLLGGYTF. In nucleotides, the CDR3 is TGTGCCACCAGCCCACGATTGCTGGGCGGCTACACCTTC.

On this clone: Other DNA sequences in this sample translate to the same CDR3. This rearrangement joins TRBV7-6 to TRBJ1-2; 9 positions match TRBD1. The germline V gene encodes CDR1 SGHVS and CDR2 FNYEAQ. The CDR3 sequence is 13 residues long. V shed 5 bases, J shed 6 bases, and the junction held 4 bases outside the gene matches. CDR3 sequence: CASSGQGWNGYTF. The CDR3, as DNA: TGTGCCAGCAGCGGACAGGGGTGGAATGGCTACACCTTC.

The chain carries TRBV9 and TRBJ2-1; D not certain. The V gene's germline CDR1 is SGDLS and CDR2 YYNGEE. The CDR3 is 14 residues long. Trimming shortened V by 0 bases and J by 6 bases, and 10 bases separated the two germline ends. The CDR3 loop is CASSVDPAGNEQFF. CDR3 nucleotide sequence: TGTGCCAGCAGCGTAGACCCAGCCGGCAATGAGCAGTTCTTC.

The V gene is TRBV13, the J gene TRBJ2-7, with D maybe TRBD1 (5 bases). Germline V gene data show CDR1 as PRHDT and CDR2 as FYEKMQ (reference sequence). The CDR3 extends over 15 amino acids. V lost 0 bases and J 4 bases, leaving 13 bases between the germline ends. CDR3 nucleotides: TGTGCCAGCAGCTTAGGAGGGGATCAAAGGTACGAGCAGTACTTC. This encodes CASSLGGDQRYEQYF.

The CDR3 region is CASSRTSGTTSSYEQYF. In DNA, the CDR3 is TGCGCCAGCAGTCGGACTAGCGGGACTACTAGCTCCTACGAGCAGTACTTC. V usage is TRBV5-1 and J usage is TRBJ2-7, with 12 bases fitting TRBD2. The CDR3 loop spans 17 amino acids. From germline, CDR1 is SGHRS and CDR2 YFSETQ. V shed 5 bases and J 0 bases; nucleotides not matched to a gene: 9.

The chain couples TRBV6-1 to TRBJ2-7; D is undetermined. The CDR3 extends over 13 amino acids. V was shortened by 0 bases and J by 4 bases, with 7 bases between the two germline ends. CDR1 is MNHNS, CDR2 SASEGT, per germline. CDR3 sequence (DNA): TGTGCCAGCAGTGAAGCGACCGCATACGAGCAGTACTTC. Protein: CASSEATAYEQYF.

This clone showed up just a few times. This chain uses TRBV5-6 with TRBJ1-1, with unresolved D. Trimming shortened V by 0 bases and J by 1 base, and 7 bases separated the two germline ends. Germline V gene lookup returns CDR1 SGHDT and CDR2 YYEEEE. The CDR3 sequence is 14 residues long. The CDR3 nucleotides read TGTGCCAGCAGCTTGGGAGGGTCGAACACTGAAGCTTTCTTT. Protein sequence: CASSLGGSNTEAFF.

The CDR3 sequence: CASSEGVGDGYTF. CDR3 sequence (DNA): TGTGCCAGCAGCGAAGGGGTTGGGGATGGCTACACCTTC. This chain joins TRBV7-6 and TRBJ1-2, with D perhaps matching TRBD1 (5 bases). V was cut by 5 bases and J by 6 bases, with 13 bases left in between. Per germline, CDR1 SGHVS and CDR2 FNYEAQ. The CDR3 covers 13 residues. The entire variable domain, with the rest obtained from reference TRBV7-6 and TRBJ1-2, is as follows: GAGVSQSPRYKVTKRGQDVALRCDPISGHVSLYWYRQALGQGPEFLTYFNYEAQQDKSGLPNDRFSAERPEGSISTLTIQRTEQRDSAMYRCASSEGVGDGYTFGSGTRLTVV.

This chain uses TRBV5-8 with TRBJ2-1; perhaps TRBD2 as D (6 bases). Germline-derived CDR1 and CDR2 are SGHTS and YDEGEE. V gave up 3 bases and J gave up 5 bases, with 21 bases separating them. The CDR3 spans 17 residues. The DNA for the CDR3 is TGTGCCAGCAGCTGGGAGGATACGACGGACCCACACAATGAGCAGTTCTTC. Protein sequence: CASSWEDTTDPHNEQFF.

The genes are TRBV29-1 and TRBJ2-1; 11 nucleotides line up with TRBD2. The CDR3 extends over 19 amino acids. Germline V gene data show CDR1 as SQVTM and CDR2 as ANQGSEA. V lost 0 bases and J lost 6; bases outside the gene matches: 16. The CDR3, as DNA: TGCAGCGTTGAAGATTGGGTAGCGGGAGGGTCCGTTTATGCCAATGAGCAGTTCTTC. This translates into CSVEDWVAGGSVYANEQFF.

This clone was recorded only once. This rearrangement joins TRBV27 to TRBJ2-7, with D possibly TRBD1 on 5 matching bases. The CDR3 runs to 18 residues. CDR1 MNHEY and CDR2 SMNVEV come from the germline V gene (reference sequence). Trimming took 2 bases from V and 0 from J, leaving 20 bases between them. CDR3 bases: TGTGCCAGCAGTTTAGCCACCCCCGCGACAGATCTCTCCTACGAGCAGTACTTC. Translated: CASSLATPATDLSYEQYF.

The J gene is TRBJ2-7, the V gene TRBV9, with TRBD1 matching over 9 bases. This CDR3 has 16 residues. The germline V gene has CDR1 SGDLS and CDR2 YYNGEE. The ends lost 0 bases at V and 4 bases at J; junction bases unmatched: 8. As DNA, the CDR3 is TGTGCCAGCAGCGTAGCACCGGGACAGGGTATATACGAGCAGTACTTC. Its protein is CASSVAPGQGIYEQYF.